Following are 21 T cell receptor beta chains from one sample sequenced in a study of blood T cell repertoires in COVID-19. Sequenced by immunoSEQ multiplex PCR; TCRdb stores in-frame clones only, minus some. In the table there are roughly 90,000 clones, about 80% of which are singletons. Sequenced material: peripheral blood. These receptors were collected from a woman in her 70s with acute or convalescent COVID-19.

The J gene is TRBJ2-3, the V gene TRBV7-9; 8 bases match TRBD1. Trimming took 0 bases from V and 0 from J; bases not matched to a gene: 5. The CDR3 sequence is 17 residues long. Germline CDR1 reads SEHNR; CDR2 reads FQNEAQ (reference sequence). CDR3 amino acids: CASSLAGTGFSTDTQYF. The CDR3 bases are TGTGCCAGCAGCTTAGCGGGGACAGGATTTAGCACAGATACGCAGTATTTT.

The genes are TRBV6-5 and TRBJ1-2; TRBD1 agrees at 8 bases. The J segment lost 7 bases and the V segment lost 6 bases, leaving 7 bases of the junction unmatched. The CDR3 covers 13 residues. CDR1 MNHEY and CDR2 SVGAGI come from the germline V gene. The CDR3 sequence is CASRPDRAGGYTF. CDR3 nucleotide sequence: TGTGCCAGCAGACCGGACAGGGCGGGTGGCTACACCTTC.

J is TRBJ2-2 and V is TRBV19; TRBD1 aligns across 8 bases. Germline CDR1 reads LNHDA; CDR2 reads SQIVND (reference sequence). The CDR3 totals 15 residues. Trimming removed 2 bases from V and 5 bases from J; junction bases left unmatched: 4. The CDR3 region is CASSIRTGLTGELFF. CDR3 coding DNA: TGTGCCAGTAGTATAAGGACAGGGTTGACCGGGGAGCTGTTTTTT.

This chain connects TRBV4-2 to TRBJ2-2; D may be TRBD2 (5 bases). CDR3 length: 16 amino acids. The V and J ends lost 3 bases and 5 bases respectively, with 16 bases between them. CDR1 LGHNA and CDR2 YNFKEQ come from the germline V gene. CDR3: CASSQDPLDRTGELFF. CDR3 coding DNA: TGTGCCAGCAGCCAGGACCCACTAGACCGGACCGGGGAGCTGTTTTTT.

There are a few counts of this clone. The gene calls are TRBV7-9 and TRBJ1-2, with D possibly TRBD1 on 6 matching bases. The V and J ends lost 5 bases and 7 bases respectively, with 14 bases between them. The CDR3 totals 13 residues. Per the germline V gene, CDR1 is SEHNR and CDR2 is FQNEAQ (reference sequence). The CDR3 region is CASSPPGAFGYTF. The CDR3 coding sequence is TGTGCCAGCAGCCCCCCAGGGGCGTTTGGCTACACCTTC.

The chain employs TRBV5-4 and TRBJ1-5; D is ambiguous. Germline lookup yields CDR1 SGHNT and CDR2 YYREEE (reference sequence). This CDR3 region has 14 residues. Trimming stripped 3 bases from V and 2 bases from J, with 9 bases between. For the CDR3, the DNA is TGTGCCAGCAGCTATTACGGGGGCAATCAGCCCCAGCATTTT. This encodes CASSYYGGNQPQHF.

V is TRBV15 and J is TRBJ1-1; a possible D gene is TRBD1 (5 bases). Trimming pared 5 bases from V and 0 bases from J, leaving 13 bases between. Germline V gives CDR1 LNHNV, CDR2 YYDKDF (reference sequence). The CDR3 is 15 residues long. The CDR3 sequence: CATSGGSQLNTEAFF. In nucleotides, the CDR3 is TGTGCCACCAGCGGGGGGAGCCAGCTGAACACTGAAGCTTTCTTT.

The V gene is TRBV10-3, the J gene TRBJ2-5; 8 bases align to TRBD2. Germline V gene data show CDR1 as ENHRY and CDR2 as SYGVKD. The CDR3 spans 12 residues. With V trimmed by 10 bases and J by 4 bases, 5 bases remained unmatched. DNA for the CDR3: TGTGCCACCCTCGGGGGGGGAGAGACCCAGTACTTC. Its protein is CATLGGGETQYF.

V is TRBV2 and J is TRBJ1-1; D is ambiguous. The germline V gene has CDR1 SNHLY and CDR2 FYNNEI. The CDR3 covers 14 residues. Trimming removed 4 bases at V and 0 bases at J, with 9 bases between. The CDR3 region has the DNA TGTGCCAGCAGTGTTCGGAGGATGAACACTGAAGCTTTCTTT. It yields the protein CASSVRRMNTEAFF.

The chain combines TRBV7-8 with TRBJ2-7, with 9 bases that match TRBD2. V dropped 7 bases and J dropped 4; count of bases not matched to a gene: 11. Germline V lookup: CDR1 SGHVS, CDR2 FQNEAQ. The CDR3 runs to 15 residues. The CDR3 protein is CASTPQGLAGYEQYF. As DNA, the CDR3 is TGTGCCAGCACCCCCCAGGGACTAGCTGGTTACGAGCAGTACTTC.

The chain links TRBV27 to TRBJ2-1; 11 nucleotides line up with TRBD2. From germline, CDR1 is MNHEY and CDR2 SMNVEV (reference sequence). Trimming cost V 1 base and J 2 bases; bases outside gene matches: 7. This CDR3 spans 18 amino acids. As DNA, the CDR3 is TGTGCCAGCAGTTTATTGACTAGCGGGGTCCTCCCCTACAATGAGCAGTTCTTC. Translating it yields CASSLLTSGVLPYNEQFF.

The chain combines TRBV7-9 with TRBJ2-5; D might be TRBD2 (6 bases). The CDR3 is 14 residues long. Germline CDR1 SEHNR, CDR2 FQNEAQ (reference sequence). V was trimmed by 2 bases and J by 2 bases, leaving 9 bases between them. The CDR3 nucleotides are TGTGCCAGCAGCTTACGGCGGGGACAAGAGACCCAGTACTTC. Residues: CASSLRRGQETQYF.

The V gene is TRBV7-2, the J gene TRBJ2-7; perhaps TRBD1 as D (6 bases). Germline V CDR1 and CDR2: SGHTA, FQGNSA. V was pared by 6 bases and J by 0 bases, with 12 bases between. This CDR3 region has 14 residues. The CDR3 bases are TGTGCCAGCAGTCGGGACAAGAGCTCCTACGAGCAGTACTTC. Translation gives CASSRDKSSYEQYF.

CDR3 amino acids: CASSSRTGTNEKLFF. CDR3 in DNA: TGTGCCAGCAGCTCCAGGACAGGGACTAATGAAAAACTGTTTTTT. This chain uses TRBV9 with TRBJ1-4; 8 positions match TRBD1. Per the germline V gene, CDR1 is SGDLS and CDR2 is YYNGEE. Germline trimming cut 4 bases from V and 2 bases from J; bases unmatched to any gene: 4. The CDR3 runs 15 residues.

This rearrangement joins TRBV30 to TRBJ2-2; possible D gene TRBD1, 5 bases. Looked up from germline, CDR1 is GTSNPN and CDR2 is SVGIG (reference sequence). Trimming removed 8 bases at V and 0 bases at J, with 13 bases between. The CDR3 has 14 amino acids. CDR3 in amino acids: CARTRTPNTGELFF. The CDR3 nucleotides are TGTGCCCGCACACGGACACCGAACACCGGGGAGCTGTTTTTT.

This clone appeared once. The rearrangement links TRBV4-3 to TRBJ2-1; 7 nucleotides line up with TRBD2. The length of the CDR3 is 16 residues. CDR1 and CDR2 (germline): LGHNA, YSLEER. The V segment lost 0 bases and the J segment 8 bases; nucleotides outside the gene matches: 10. This chain's CDR3 is CASSQDFRLARDEQFF. CDR3 nucleotide sequence: TGCGCCAGCAGCCAAGATTTTCGACTAGCAAGGGATGAGCAGTTCTTC.

The table lists this clone with a count of one. The chain employs TRBV7-2 and TRBJ2-6; TRBD1 agrees at 8 bases. The CDR3 is 17 amino acids. Losses at the gene ends were 5 bases for V and 3 bases for J; bases not matched to a gene: 9. In germline, CDR1 is SGHTA, CDR2 FQGNSA. CDR3 protein: CASSLQGALLGANVLTF. CDR3 nucleotide sequence: TGTGCCAGCAGCCTCCAGGGGGCGCTACTTGGGGCCAACGTCCTGACTTTC.

This clone was seen only once. The chain carries TRBV5-5 and TRBJ1-4; 11 nucleotides line up with TRBD1. The CDR3 length is 15 residues. V lost 0 bases and J lost 6; bases outside the gene matches: 1. From germline, CDR1 is SGHKS and CDR2 YYEKEE (reference sequence). DNA of the CDR3: TGTGCCAGCAGCTTGGAGGGACAGGGGGATGAAAAACTGTTTTTT. This encodes CASSLEGQGDEKLFF.

The chain is built from TRBV3-1 (or the pseudogene TRBV3-2) and TRBJ2-7; TRBD2 agrees at 13 bases. V was pared by 2 bases and J by 7 bases, with 8 bases of the junction left unmatched. Per the germline V gene, CDR1 is LGHDT and CDR2 is YNNKEL (reference sequence). The CDR3 is 16 amino acids. This CDR3 is CASSQTPPGLAGEQYF. DNA for the CDR3: TGTGCCAGCAGCCAAACGCCCCCGGGACTAGCGGGGGAGCAGTACTTC.

CDR3 DNA sequence: TGTGCCAGCAGTCTGGACAGGGTCGCGGCTGAGCAGTTCTTC. Its protein is CASSLDRVAAEQFF. V is TRBV6-2 or TRBV6-3 and J is TRBJ2-1; 8 nucleotides align to TRBD1. Germline CDR1 and CDR2: MNHEY and SVGEGT. This CDR3 comprises 14 residues. The ends lost 5 bases at V and 9 bases at J; junction bases unmatched: 9.

The J gene is TRBJ2-7, the V gene TRBV10-2; D is perhaps TRBD1 (6 bases). V lost 5 bases to trimming and J lost 0 bases, with 11 bases between them. The germline gives CDR1 WSHSY, CDR2 SAAADI. The CDR3 has 14 residues. In DNA form, the CDR3 reads TGCGCCAGCAGTCGGCAGGGGAACTCCTACGAGCAGTACTTC. Translated, it gives CASSRQGNSYEQYF.